This TCR beta chain was sequenced in a study of cytomegalovirus exposure and HLA in healthy donors. Both 60 Vbeta primers and 13 Jbeta primers went into the PCR. Using immunoSEQ multiplex PCR, the repertoire was profiled, and TCRdb retains in-frame clones only, with some absent. Of approximately 280,000 clones listed, approximately 90% are singletons. Sequenced sample: PBMCs. This sequence was found in a young woman in good health and CMV-seronegative.

The CDR3 nucleotides read TGTGCCAGTAGTATGGGGTCAGGGGCCGGGCAGTTCTTC. Its protein product is CASSMGSGAGQFF. This chain joins TRBV19 and TRBJ2-1, with TRBD1 as a possible D gene (6 bases). The CDR3 spans 13 residues. V lost 3 bases to trimming and J lost 12 bases, with 15 bases between them. Per germline, CDR1 LNHDA and CDR2 SQIVND (reference sequence).